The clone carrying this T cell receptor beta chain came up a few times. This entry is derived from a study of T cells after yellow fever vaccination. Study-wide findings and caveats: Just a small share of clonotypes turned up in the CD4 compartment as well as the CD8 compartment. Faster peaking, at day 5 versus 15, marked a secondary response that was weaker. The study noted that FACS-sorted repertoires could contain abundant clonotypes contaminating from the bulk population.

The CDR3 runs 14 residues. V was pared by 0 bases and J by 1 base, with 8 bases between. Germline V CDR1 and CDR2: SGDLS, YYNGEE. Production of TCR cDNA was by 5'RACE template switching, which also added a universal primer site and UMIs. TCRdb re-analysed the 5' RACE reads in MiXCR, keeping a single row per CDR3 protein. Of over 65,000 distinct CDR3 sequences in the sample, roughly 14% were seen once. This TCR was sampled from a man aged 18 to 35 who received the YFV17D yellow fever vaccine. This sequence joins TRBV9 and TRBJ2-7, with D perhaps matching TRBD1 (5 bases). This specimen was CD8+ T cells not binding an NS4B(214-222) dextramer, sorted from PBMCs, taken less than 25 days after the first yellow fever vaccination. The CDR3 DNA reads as TGTGCCAGCAGCGTAGCTCAGGGTTCCTACGAGCAGTACTTC. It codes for CASSVAQGSYEQYF. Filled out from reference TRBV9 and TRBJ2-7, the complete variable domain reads DSGVTQTPKHLITATGQRVTLRCSPRSGDLSVYWYQQSLDQGLQFLIQYYNGEERAKGNILERFSAQQFPDLHSELNLSSLELGDSALYFCASSVAQGSYEQYFGPGTRLTVT.